These 20 T cell receptor beta chains were sequenced from one sample in a study of blood T cell repertoires in COVID-19. The table came from immunoSEQ multiplex PCR; TCRdb's copy has only in-frame clones and leaves some out. The table shows tens of thousands of clones, with more than 75% occurring only once. Sequenced sample: PBMCs or T cells enriched from blood (not recorded which). These receptor sequences come from a woman in her thirties or forties who had recovered from COVID-19.

The V gene is TRBV6-1, the J gene TRBJ2-3, with 12 bases fitting TRBD2. CDR1 and CDR2 (germline): MNHNS, SASEGT. V shed 3 bases, J shed 2 bases, and the junction held 3 bases outside the gene matches. The CDR3 spans 16 residues. This chain's CDR3 is CASSDSSGGATDTQYF. The CDR3 bases are TGTGCCAGCAGTGATTCTAGCGGGGGGGCCACAGATACGCAGTATTTT.

The chain links TRBV11-3 to TRBJ2-7; a weak D match, TRBD1 (5 bases). The CDR3 is 14 amino acids. Deletions cut 6 bases from V and 6 bases from J, with 18 bases between. CDR1 and CDR2 from the germline V gene are SGHNT and YENEEA. CDR3 amino acids: CASSSTLGHREQYF. CDR3 nucleotides: TGTGCCAGCAGTTCCACCCTTGGACACCGCGAGCAGTACTTC.

The chain carries TRBV6-6 and TRBJ1-6; D gene unclear. CDR3 length equals 17 residues. V was trimmed by 5 bases and J by 6 bases, leaving 20 bases between them. The V gene's germline CDR1 is MNHNY and CDR2 SVGAGI (reference sequence). The CDR3 protein is CASSRANTQSSNSPLHF. The CDR3 DNA reads TGTGCCAGCAGTCGCGCAAATACACAGTCATCTAATTCACCCCTCCACTTT.

The gene calls are TRBV6-5 and TRBJ1-2; 10 bases are shared with TRBD1. J gave up 2 bases and V 8 bases, and 8 bases lay outside the gene matches. Germline V lookup: CDR1 MNHEY, CDR2 SVGAGI. CDR3 length equals 15 residues. CDR3 sequence: CASSSDRGRNYGYTF. In DNA, the CDR3 is TGTGCCAGCTCCTCCGACAGGGGGCGAAACTATGGCTACACCTTC.

The chain links TRBV19 to TRBJ1-6; a possible D gene is TRBD1 (5 bases). CDR1 and CDR2 from the germline V gene are LNHDA and SQIVND (reference sequence). The CDR3 has 14 amino acids. V was trimmed by 3 bases and J by 6 bases, leaving 9 bases between them. CDR3 in DNA: TGTGCCAGTAGTATCGAAGGGGCTAATTCACCCCTCCACTTT. Amino acid sequence: CASSIEGANSPLHF.

About this clone itself: The sample has other DNA sequences that encode this CDR3 too. As DNA, the CDR3 is TGTGCCAGCAGCTTAGCGGGTCAGGGAGGAGGCTACACCTTC. It encodes CASSLAGQGGGYTF. The genes are TRBV7-9 and TRBJ1-2, with TRBD1 as a possible D gene (5 bases). In germline, CDR1 is SEHNR, CDR2 FQNEAQ (reference sequence). Trimming stripped 0 bases from V and 8 bases from J, with 13 bases between. The CDR3 spans 14 residues.

This clone was recorded a few times. The chain is built from TRBV5-1 and TRBJ1-2; TRBD1 might be the D (5 bases). The CDR3 spans 14 residues. The germline CDR1 and CDR2 sequences are SGHRS and YFSETQ. Trimming removed 2 bases at V and 4 bases at J, with 12 bases between. For the CDR3, the DNA is TGCGCCAGCAGCTTCTTGCAGGGTGGCTATGGCTACACCTTC. Protein sequence: CASSFLQGGYGYTF.

In the case of this clone: In the same sample, other DNA sequences code for this CDR3. This chain links TRBV9 with TRBJ1-1; D remains unclear. The germline V gene encodes CDR1 SGDLS and CDR2 YYNGEE. The CDR3 runs to 14 residues. Trimming left V 0 bases short and J 0 bases short, with 6 bases between. The CDR3 sequence: CASSVGGMNTEAFF. CDR3 bases: TGTGCCAGCAGCGTAGGAGGAATGAACACTGAAGCTTTCTTT.

The CDR3, as DNA: TGTGCCAGCAGCCAAGGACTAGCGGGGGGGTACGAGCAGTACTTC. This codes for CASSQGLAGGYEQYF. The rearrangement joins TRBV4-2 to TRBJ2-7; TRBD2 agrees at 14 bases. The V gene end was trimmed by 1 base and the J gene end by 4 bases; junction bases not matched to a gene: 0. CDR1 and CDR2 (germline): LGHNA, YNFKEQ. The CDR3 has 15 amino acids.

The rearrangement joins TRBV6-6 to TRBJ1-5, with D perhaps matching TRBD1 (5 bases). Germline-derived CDR1 and CDR2 are MNHNY and SVGAGI (reference sequence). The CDR3 covers 18 residues. V lost 5 bases, J lost 1 base, and 21 bases lay in between. The CDR3 region has the DNA TGTGCCAGCAGTCCGGGGGTAGGGGAGGCAATCAGCAATCAGCCCCAGCATTTT. Translation: CASSPGVGEAISNQPQHF.

The chain couples TRBV14 to TRBJ2-1; tentative D call: TRBD2 (5 bases). V was trimmed by 0 bases and J by 0 bases, leaving 9 bases between them. The CDR3 has 16 residues. CDR1 is SGHDN, CDR2 FVKESK, per germline. CDR3 DNA sequence: TGTGCCAGCAGCCAAGACCGGGGAAGCTCCTACAATGAGCAGTTCTTC. Translating it yields CASSQDRGSSYNEQFF.

This chain uses TRBV5-1 with TRBJ1-2; the match to TRBD1 covers 9 bases. The CDR3 totals 15 residues. Per the germline V gene, CDR1 is SGHRS and CDR2 is YFSETQ. V gave up 1 base and J gave up 8 bases; unmatched junction bases: 9. This CDR3 is CASSLLGTGSHGYTF. CDR3 DNA sequence: TGCGCCAGCAGCTTGTTGGGGACAGGGAGCCACGGCTACACCTTC.

This chain uses TRBV6-5 with TRBJ1-1; no firm D call. The CDR3 runs 14 residues. Germline assignment: CDR1 MNHEY and CDR2 SVGAGI. With 9 bases removed from V and 1 base from J, the gap between germline ends came to 15 bases. The CDR3 region is CASSLRPWNTEAFF. The DNA for the CDR3 is TGTGCCAGTAGCCTCCGGCCTTGGAACACTGAAGCTTTCTTT.

J is TRBJ2-5 and V is TRBV3-1 (or the pseudogene TRBV3-2); TRBD1 matches 11 bases. Germline CDR1 and CDR2: LGHDT and YNNKEL (reference sequence). J gave up 4 bases and V 1 base, and 5 bases lay outside the gene matches. The CDR3 covers 16 residues. The CDR3 DNA reads TGTGCCAGCAGCCAAGGGGGACAGGGGGGTGGAGAGACCCAGTACTTC. Protein sequence: CASSQGGQGGGETQYF.

This clone was counted a few times. The rearrangement links TRBV19 to TRBJ1-3; D gene uncertain. From germline, CDR1 is LNHDA and CDR2 SQIVND (reference sequence). V was clipped by 6 bases and J by 1 base, with 7 bases between them. The CDR3 has 13 amino acids. DNA of the CDR3: TGTGCCAGTAGGCAGGTATCTGGAAACACCATATATTTT. Translated, it gives CASRQVSGNTIYF.

Here the CDR3 DNA reads TGTGCCAGCAGCTCAGCATGGACAGGGGAGTCTACAACTAATGAAAAACTGTTTTTT. Protein product: CASSSAWTGESTTNEKLFF. The V gene is TRBV11-3, the J gene TRBJ1-4, with 9 bases aligning to TRBD1. CDR1 is SGHNT, CDR2 YENEEA, per germline. V dropped 4 bases and J dropped 0; count of bases not matched to a gene: 12. The CDR3 runs 19 residues.

The CDR3 coding sequence is TGTGCCAGCAGCCCCCCACCCTGGGGTAGCGGTAGCACAGATACGCAGTATTTT. This gives the protein CASSPPPWGSGSTDTQYF. The chain employs TRBV11-2 and TRBJ2-3, with D possibly being TRBD2 (6 bases). Deletions cut 5 bases from V and 0 bases from J, with 21 bases between. The CDR3 has 18 amino acids. Per the germline V gene, CDR1 is SGHAT and CDR2 is FQNNGV.

The chain is built from TRBV2 and TRBJ2-7, with TRBD1 as a possible D gene (5 bases). From germline, CDR1 is SNHLY and CDR2 FYNNEI. The CDR3 is 15 residues long. V gave up 3 bases and J gave up 2 bases, with 14 bases separating them. The CDR3 DNA reads TGTGCCAGCAGTGAGGGTTACAGGAGAGCCTACGAGCAGTACTTC. It codes for CASSEGYRRAYEQYF.

The chain combines TRBV5-1 with TRBJ2-2, with 8 bases lining up with TRBD1. The CDR3 has 15 amino acids. Trimming took 2 bases from V and 5 from J; bases not matched to a gene: 5. The germline gives CDR1 SGHRS, CDR2 YFSETQ. The CDR3 here is CASSFDRGGTGELFF. CDR3 DNA: TGCGCCAGCAGCTTTGACAGGGGAGGTACCGGGGAGCTGTTTTTT. Filled out from reference TRBV5-1 and TRBJ2-2, the complete variable domain reads KAGVTQTPRYLIKTRGQQVTLSCSPISGHRSVSWYQQTPGQGLQFLFEYFSETQRNKGNFPGRFSGRQFSNSRSEMNVSTLELGDSALYLCASSFDRGGTGELFFGEGSRLTVL.

The rearrangement joins TRBV6-5 to TRBJ1-6, with D tentatively TRBD1 (5 bases). V was clipped by 0 bases and J by 9 bases, with 12 bases between them. Germline CDR1 is MNHEY and CDR2 is SVGAGI. The CDR3 runs to 15 residues. Here the CDR3 reads CASSYSRGMGSPLHF. The DNA of the CDR3 is TGTGCCAGCAGTTACTCACGGGGGATGGGTTCACCCCTCCACTTT.